This entry features one T cell receptor (beta chain) sequence. Its specificity is not known. Researchers amplified the TCR beta CDR3 regions from RNA transcripts. HTBI primers were used for first-round RT-PCR of the TCR CDR3. One entry per CDR3 protein, called by TCRdb with MiXCR from the multiplex PCR reads. The table shows around 260,000 distinct CDR3 sequences, with less than 30% occurring only once. CDR1 is MNHEY, CDR2 SMNVEV, per germline (reference sequence). V lost 5 bases, J lost 6 bases, and 14 bases lay in between. The CDR3 runs to 14 residues. This sample is drawn from a study of T cells in Graves' hyperthyroidism and ophthalmopathy. Study at large: The blood sample was taken at first diagnosis, before treatment began.

General study results and limits: In blood, most of the thyroid clonotypes expanded above 0.001 were also present.

The chain employs TRBV27 and TRBJ1-5, with no clear D. What was sequenced was blood. This TCR derives from a man aged 40-49 years with Graves' hyperthyroidism that later progressed to Graves' ophthalmopathy. The CDR3, as DNA: TGTGCCAGCAGTGGGTTTTCCGTCGGTCAGCCCCAGCATTTT. Its translation: CASSGFSVGQPQHF.